The 23 T cell receptor beta chains in this list originate from one sample, sequenced in a study of cytomegalovirus exposure and HLA in healthy donors. PCR used 60 Vbeta primers and 13 Jbeta primers. Libraries were prepared by immunoSEQ multiplex PCR; TCRdb keeps only in-frame clonotypes and omits some of them. The sample holds some 70,000 clones, 60% to 85% seen once. The specimen was PBMCs. Every receptor here comes from a male donor in good health and CMV-seropositive.

The chain has TRBV10-3 and TRBJ1-1; D possibly corresponds to TRBD1 (5 bases). The germline CDR1 and CDR2 sequences are ENHRY and SYGVKD. The CDR3 consists of 12 residues. V gave up 7 bases and J gave up 7 bases, with 13 bases separating them. CDR3 amino acids: CAITSGDFEAFF. CDR3 nucleotides: TGTGCCATCACGTCTGGGGACTTTGAAGCTTTCTTT.

The chain carries TRBV19 and TRBJ1-5; 8 bases agree with TRBD1. In germline, CDR1 is LNHDA, CDR2 SQIVND (reference sequence). Trimming cost V 8 bases and J 7 bases; bases outside gene matches: 13. This CDR3 contains 15 residues. This chain's CDR3 is CASVMQWTGKQPQHF. The CDR3 bases are TGTGCCAGTGTCATGCAATGGACAGGGAAACAGCCCCAGCATTTT.

The genes are TRBV6-5 and TRBJ2-7, with D possibly TRBD1 on 5 matching bases. Germline V lookup: CDR1 MNHEY, CDR2 SVGAGI. The CDR3 is 16 amino acids. The germline V and J ends were trimmed by 2 bases and 0 bases, with 14 bases remaining between them. The CDR3 reads CASSYRQGMSSYEQYF. CDR3 in DNA: TGTGCCAGCAGTTACCGGCAGGGTATGAGCTCCTACGAGCAGTACTTC.

CDR3 sequence reads: CASRYRPGQGVDGYTF. CDR3 DNA sequence: TGTGCCAGCAGATACCGGCCCGGACAGGGGGTAGATGGCTACACCTTC. The chain links TRBV6-5 to TRBJ1-2, with 10 nucleotides matching TRBD1. The junction had 13 bases not matched to a gene; V was cut back by 6 bases and J by 6 bases. The CDR3 has 16 residues. CDR1 and CDR2 (germline): MNHEY, SVGAGI.

This clone has only a few counts. This rearrangement joins TRBV5-1 to TRBJ1-2; D may be TRBD1 (5 bases). CDR3 size: 15 residues. Trimming removed 0 bases from V and 6 bases from J, with 15 bases in between. The V gene's germline CDR1 is SGHRS and CDR2 YFSETQ. CDR3 nucleotides: TGCGCCAGCAGCTTGGGGGCGGGGGTCCCCGATGGCTACACCTTC. Its translation: CASSLGAGVPDGYTF.

The chain combines TRBV6-6 with TRBJ2-7, with 9 bases lining up with TRBD2. Trimming removed 9 bases from V and 3 bases from J; junction bases left unmatched: 9. This CDR3 contains 14 residues. From germline, CDR1 is MNHNY and CDR2 SVGAGI (reference sequence). DNA of the CDR3: TGTGCCAGTACCCTGGAGCGGGGGGTCTACGAGCAGTACTTC. Encoded protein: CASTLERGVYEQYF.

CDR3 bases: TGTGCCAGCAGCGTAGGGGCTACTTACAATGAGCAGTTCTTC. Amino acid sequence: CASSVGATYNEQFF. The gene calls are TRBV9 and TRBJ2-1; D remains ambiguous. The CDR3 totals 14 residues. Looked up from germline, CDR1 is SGDLS and CDR2 is YYNGEE. Trimming took 0 bases from V and 4 from J, leaving 8 bases between them.

The chain links TRBV7-2 to TRBJ2-2, with no clear D. This CDR3 is built from 12 residues. In germline, CDR1 is SGHTA, CDR2 FQGNSA. V dropped 5 bases and J dropped 7 bases, with 8 bases sitting between them. The CDR3 region has the DNA TGTGCCAGCAGCCCGGGTGGCGGGGAGCTGTTTTTT. Translating it yields CASSPGGGELFF.

The chain is built from TRBV29-1 and TRBJ2-5; a possible D gene is TRBD1 (6 bases). The V and J ends lost 5 bases and 2 bases respectively, with 15 bases between them. Germline V gives CDR1 SQVTM, CDR2 ANQGSEA. The CDR3 totals 14 residues. CDR3 region: CSVRTAPHQETQYF. CDR3 DNA: TGCAGCGTTAGGACAGCCCCCCATCAAGAGACCCAGTACTTC.

V and J are TRBV28 and TRBJ1-6, with a weak D call TRBD1 (6 bases). Germline assignment: CDR1 MDHEN and CDR2 SYDVKM. The CDR3 sequence is 13 residues long. Trimming left V 3 bases short and J 6 bases short, with 6 bases between. The CDR3 here is CASSLDSNSPLHF. CDR3 bases: TGTGCCAGCAGTTTGGACAGTAATTCACCCCTCCACTTT.

This chain joins TRBV13 and TRBJ1-1, with TRBD1 identical over 9 bases. The CDR3 covers 15 residues. Germline V gene sequence: CDR1 PRHDT, CDR2 FYEKMQ (reference sequence). V was clipped by 4 bases and J by 1 base; unmatched bases: 4. CDR3 amino acids: CASSSMTGGNTEAFF. The CDR3 DNA sequence: TGTGCCAGCAGCTCCATGACAGGGGGGAACACTGAAGCTTTCTTT.

J is TRBJ2-1 and V is TRBV10-1; 8 bases line up with TRBD1. Trimming at V came to 5 bases and at J to 2 bases, leaving 5 bases not matched to a gene. The CDR3 spans 15 residues. CDR1 is WNHNN, CDR2 SYGVQD, per germline (reference sequence). CDR3 bases: TGCGCCAGCAGTAGCGACAGGGGAGCCTACAATGAGCAGTTCTTC. Translating gives CASSSDRGAYNEQFF.

V is TRBV19 and J is TRBJ2-1; D is perhaps TRBD1 (5 bases). Trimming left V 7 bases short and J 7 bases short, with 14 bases between. CDR1 is LNHDA, CDR2 SQIVND, per germline (reference sequence). There are 13 residues in the CDR3. The CDR3 nucleotides read TGTGCCAGTAAAGCAGGGTTTTCAAATGAGCAGTTCTTC. Amino acids: CASKAGFSNEQFF.

CDR3 nucleotide sequence: TGTGCCTGGAGTGTTGCAGGGGGGAAATCACCCCTCCACTTT. Amino acids: CAWSVAGGKSPLHF. This rearrangement joins TRBV30 to TRBJ1-6; 7 bases map to TRBD1. Trimming cost V 0 bases and J 10 bases; bases outside gene matches: 6. CDR1 and CDR2 from the germline V gene are GTSNPN and SVGIG (reference sequence). This CDR3 has 14 amino acids. The whole variable domain, remainder taken from reference TRBV30 and TRBJ1-6, is SQTIHQWPATLVQPVGSPLSLECTVEGTSNPNLYWYRQAAGRGLQLLFYSVGIGQISSEVPQNLSASRPQDRQFILSSKKLLLSDSGFYLCAWSVAGGKSPLHFGNGTRLTVT.

This sequence joins TRBV5-1 and TRBJ1-1; 9 bases fit TRBD1. CDR1 is SGHRS, CDR2 YFSETQ, per germline. The CDR3 is 14 residues long. Trimming removed 4 bases from V and 1 base from J; junction bases left unmatched: 2. Here the CDR3 reads CASSRTGENTEAFF. CDR3 DNA sequence: TGCGCCAGCAGCAGGACAGGGGAGAACACTGAAGCTTTCTTT.

The CDR3 DNA reads as TGTGCCAGCAGTGTGGGACAGGGGACTCGGTCAGAAGCTTTCTTT. Its translation is CASSVGQGTRSEAFF. V gene TRBV2 combines with J gene TRBJ1-1, with 10 bases that match TRBD1. With V trimmed by 4 bases and J by 8 bases, 10 bases remained unmatched. The germline CDR1 and CDR2 sequences are SNHLY and FYNNEI. This CDR3 has 15 residues.

This chain links TRBV7-7 with TRBJ2-3, with 8 positions matching TRBD2. V trimming: 2 bases; J trimming: 5 bases; junction bases outside the gene matches: 9. This CDR3 region has 16 residues. Germline loops: CDR1 SSHAT, CDR2 FNYEAQ (reference sequence). CDR3 sequence reads: CASSLSLGGALDTQYF. The CDR3 DNA reads as TGTGCCAGCAGCTTATCTCTCGGGGGGGCTTTAGATACGCAGTATTTT. Drawing the rest from reference TRBV7-7 and TRBJ2-3, the complete variable domain is GAGVSQSPRYKVTKRGQDVTLRCDPISSHATLYWYQQALGQGPEFLTYFNYEAQPDKSGLPSDRFSAERPEGSISTLTIQRTEQRDSAMYRCASSLSLGGALDTQYFGPGTRLTVL.

The V gene is TRBV6-5, the J gene TRBJ2-3; 10 bases match TRBD2. CDR1 MNHEY and CDR2 SVGAGI come from the germline V gene. CDR3 length: 16 amino acids. The trim removed 0 bases at V and 4 bases at J, leaving 4 bases unmatched. The CDR3 sequence is CASSYSRTSGADTQYF. The CDR3 nucleotides read TGTGCCAGCAGTTACTCCCGGACTAGCGGCGCAGATACGCAGTATTTT.

This rearrangement joins TRBV5-8 to TRBJ2-2; a weak D match, TRBD2 (6 bases). The germline V gene has CDR1 SGHTS and CDR2 YDEGEE. The CDR3 has 14 amino acids. V was shortened by 5 bases and J by 1 base, with 9 bases between the two germline ends. The CDR3 bases are TGTGCCAGCAGTAAGGAGGGGAACACCGGGGAGCTGTTTTTT. It codes for CASSKEGNTGELFF.

The genes are TRBV27 and TRBJ2-2; TRBD1 aligns across 8 bases. Germline V gene lookup returns CDR1 MNHEY and CDR2 SMNVEV (reference sequence). This CDR3 contains 15 residues. Trimming at V came to 5 bases and at J to 2 bases, leaving 4 bases not matched to a gene. The CDR3 loop reads CASSLGTGNTGELFF. Here the CDR3 DNA reads TGTGCCAGCAGTCTCGGGACAGGAAACACCGGGGAGCTGTTTTTT.

This rearrangement joins TRBV18 to TRBJ2-3; 12 positions match TRBD2. The CDR3 spans 14 residues. CDR1 is KGHSH, CDR2 LQKENI, per germline. V was clipped by 8 bases and J by 8 bases; unmatched bases: 8. CDR3 in amino acids: CASTLAGGRATQYF. CDR3 nucleotides: TGTGCCAGCACCCTAGCGGGGGGGCGAGCTACGCAGTATTTT.

J is TRBJ1-2 and V is TRBV30; the match to TRBD1 covers 10 bases. Germline CDR1 reads GTSNPN; CDR2 reads SVGIG (reference sequence). This CDR3 is 14 amino acids long. Trimming removed 5 bases from V and 3 bases from J; junction bases left unmatched: 6. CDR3 in amino acids: CAWARDRGDYGYTF. The CDR3 coding sequence is TGTGCCTGGGCCCGGGACAGGGGCGACTATGGCTACACCTTC. Using reference TRBV30 and TRBJ1-2 for the parts outside the CDR3, the full variable domain is SQTIHQWPATLVQPVGSPLSLECTVEGTSNPNLYWYRQAAGRGLQLLFYSVGIGQISSEVPQNLSASRPQDRQFILSSKKLLLSDSGFYLCAWARDRGDYGYTFGSGTRLTVV.

The sample holds a few counts of this clone. The V call is TRBV29-1, the J call TRBJ2-5; D perhaps matches TRBD1 (6 bases). CDR3 length equals 14 residues. The V gene lost 7 bases and the J gene lost 9 bases, with 24 bases spanning the gap. Per germline, CDR1 SQVTM and CDR2 ANQGSEA. The CDR3 reads CSAILDSVFPAQYF. The CDR3 nucleotides read TGCAGCGCGATTTTGGACAGCGTGTTCCCGGCCCAGTACTTC.